These 16 T cell receptor beta chains came from one sample sequenced in a study of shared clonotypes between healthy human individuals. Method: immunoSEQ multiplex PCR; TCRdb's copy keeps in-frame clones and lacks some. The sample has 2,500,000 or so clones; 93% are singletons. Source material: naive CD4+ T cells from PBMCs. Regarding subset: CD45RA+ positively selected. These receptors originate from a man between 18 and 29 years old in good health. Some clones in this sample may be carry-over from other donors' samples.

The J gene is TRBJ2-3, the V gene TRBV27, with 9 nucleotides matching TRBD2. This CDR3 comprises 14 residues. Germline lookup yields CDR1 MNHEY and CDR2 SMNVEV (reference sequence). After removal of 6 bases from V and 4 bases from J, the junction contained 5 bases not matched to a gene. This chain's CDR3 is CASRREGLADTQYF. For the CDR3, the DNA is TGTGCCAGCAGGCGGGAGGGCCTAGCAGATACGCAGTATTTT.

This chain links TRBV19 with TRBJ2-2, with 12 nucleotides matching TRBD2. The CDR3 has 17 residues. The V segment lost 3 bases and the J segment 5 bases; nucleotides outside the gene matches: 7. Germline assignment: CDR1 LNHDA and CDR2 SQIVND (reference sequence). CDR3 coding DNA: TGTGCCAGTAGTATGGGGCTAGCGGGAGGGCGGACCGGGGAGCTGTTTTTT. Its protein product is CASSMGLAGGRTGELFF.

The chain couples TRBV7-6 to TRBJ2-2; D gene uncertain. Trimming cost V 1 base and J 6 bases, with 6 bases left between them. This CDR3 spans 13 amino acids. The germline gives CDR1 SGHVS, CDR2 FNYEAQ. CDR3 nucleotides: TGTGCCAGCAGCTTAGGCGGCGCCGGGGAGCTGTTTTTT. Encoded protein: CASSLGGAGELFF.

The chain is built from TRBV5-1 and TRBJ2-5; 8 bases map to TRBD2. The CDR3 is 14 residues long. The J segment lost 4 bases and the V segment lost 1 base, leaving 3 bases of the junction unmatched. In germline, CDR1 is SGHRS, CDR2 YFSETQ. CDR3 bases: TGCGCCAGCAGCTTGAGTCTAGCGGGAGAGACCCAGTACTTC. Translating it yields CASSLSLAGETQYF. Drawing the rest from reference TRBV5-1 and TRBJ2-5, the complete variable domain is KAGVTQTPRYLIKTRGQQVTLSCSPISGHRSVSWYQQTPGQGLQFLFEYFSETQRNKGNFPGRFSGRQFSNSRSEMNVSTLELGDSALYLCASSLSLAGETQYFGPGTRLLVL.

This sequence joins TRBV6-5 and TRBJ2-2; maybe TRBD1 (7 bases). The V end was cut by 7 bases, the J end by 2 bases, with 14 bases between. There are 15 residues in the CDR3. Germline assignment: CDR1 MNHEY and CDR2 SVGAGI. CDR3 sequence reads: CASTQGGLNTGELFF. DNA for the CDR3: TGTGCCAGCACCCAGGGGGGACTCAACACCGGGGAGCTGTTTTTT.

The chain carries TRBV7-9 and TRBJ1-3; no clear D gene. Per germline, CDR1 SEHNR and CDR2 FQNEAQ (reference sequence). V lost 5 bases to trimming and J lost 0 bases, with 2 bases between them. The CDR3 loop spans 12 amino acids. The CDR3 protein is CASSPSGNTIYF. The CDR3 nucleotides read TGTGCCAGCAGCCCCTCTGGAAACACCATATATTTT.

This clone occurred a few times. CDR3 in amino acids: CASSPPGQTMNTEAFF. The DNA of the CDR3 is TGTGCCAGCTCACCGCCGGGACAGACAATGAACACTGAAGCTTTCTTT. The V gene is TRBV18, the J gene TRBJ1-1; 7 bases map to TRBD1. Germline V CDR1 and CDR2: KGHSH, LQKENI. The CDR3 covers 16 residues. Trimming took 3 bases from V and 0 from J; bases not matched to a gene: 7.

The chain has TRBV30 and TRBJ2-5; 7 positions match TRBD2. The CDR3 length is 15 residues. V shed 4 bases and J 0 bases; nucleotides not matched to a gene: 8. The germline CDR1 and CDR2 sequences are GTSNPN and SVGIG (reference sequence). The CDR3 DNA is TGTGCCTGGACCGGGGGAGGGGCCTACCAAGAGACCCAGTACTTC. Encoded protein: CAWTGGGAYQETQYF. The full variable domain, rest sourced from reference TRBV30 and TRBJ2-5, is SQTIHQWPATLVQPVGSPLSLECTVEGTSNPNLYWYRQAAGRGLQLLFYSVGIGQISSEVPQNLSASRPQDRQFILSSKKLLLSDSGFYLCAWTGGGAYQETQYFGPGTRLLVL.

This clone was observed once. The V and J genes are TRBV5-1 and TRBJ2-1, with D possibly TRBD1 on 6 matching bases. The V end was cut by 0 bases, the J end by 3 bases, with 13 bases between. The CDR3 is 16 residues long. Germline lookup yields CDR1 SGHRS and CDR2 YFSETQ. CDR3 nucleotide sequence: TGCGCCAGCAGCTTGGAGGGACATATGATCTACAATGAGCAGTTCTTC. Amino acid sequence: CASSLEGHMIYNEQFF.

This sequence joins TRBV2 and TRBJ2-6; D is undetermined. CDR1 and CDR2 (germline): SNHLY, FYNNEI. Trimming removed 0 bases from V and 1 base from J, with 10 bases in between. This CDR3 has 17 residues. Here the CDR3 DNA reads TGTGCCAGCAGTGAAGCGCTTTTGGGTTCTGGGGCCAACGTCCTGACTTTC. The encoded protein is CASSEALLGSGANVLTF.

Notes on this clone: One junction end disagrees with the germline gene, perhaps due to a read error. The chain links TRBV2 to TRBJ1-1; perhaps TRBD1 as D (6 bases). The CDR3 has 13 residues. Germline V CDR1 and CDR2: SNHLY, FYNNEI. The CDR3 here is CASSEGQNLEAFF. CDR3 DNA sequence: TGTGCCAGCAGCGAAGGACAGAACCTTGAAGCTTTCTTT.

J is TRBJ2-5 and V is TRBV7-2; unclear D gene. Trimming pared 5 bases from V and 1 base from J, leaving 11 bases between. The CDR3 covers 14 residues. Germline V gene data show CDR1 as SGHTA and CDR2 as FQGNSA. The CDR3 DNA reads as TGTGCCAGCAGCCACTCGCGCTCCCAAGAGACCCAGTACTTC. It codes for CASSHSRSQETQYF.

The V gene is TRBV2, the J gene TRBJ2-3; 12 bases are a match to TRBD2. V dropped 5 bases and J dropped 2; count of bases not matched to a gene: 8. From germline, CDR1 is SNHLY and CDR2 FYNNEI. This CDR3 has 17 residues. The chain's CDR3 is CASSRGLAGHYTDTQYF. Written as DNA, the CDR3 is TGTGCCAGCAGTCGGGGACTAGCGGGCCACTACACAGATACGCAGTATTTT.

This clone was seen once. DNA for the CDR3: TGCGCCAGCAGCCAGACAGGGATCTTCGCTGAAAAACTGTTTTTT. Its translation: CASSQTGIFAEKLFF. The chain couples TRBV4-1 to TRBJ1-4; 7 positions match TRBD1. V lost 3 bases to trimming and J lost 7 bases; unmatched junction nucleotides: 8. CDR1 MGHRA and CDR2 YSYEKL come from the germline V gene. The CDR3 consists of 15 residues.

This clone was observed once. The V gene is TRBV5-1, the J gene TRBJ2-3, with D uncertain. V lost 4 bases and J lost 4, with 13 bases in between. Germline V CDR1 and CDR2: SGHRS, YFSETQ. This CDR3 is 14 amino acids long. As DNA, the CDR3 is TGCGCCAGCAGCCTAGACCGATCACCAGATACGCAGTATTTT. This codes for CASSLDRSPDTQYF. The complete variable domain, with remaining parts taken from reference TRBV5-1 and TRBJ2-3, reads KAGVTQTPRYLIKTRGQQVTLSCSPISGHRSVSWYQQTPGQGLQFLFEYFSETQRNKGNFPGRFSGRQFSNSRSEMNVSTLELGDSALYLCASSLDRSPDTQYFGPGTRLTVL.

The chain joins TRBV14 to TRBJ2-6; perhaps TRBD2 as D (5 bases). Per the germline V gene, CDR1 is SGHDN and CDR2 is FVKESK. The CDR3 has 16 residues. V lost 1 base and J lost 14, with 21 bases in between. The DNA of the CDR3 is TGTGCCAGCAGCCAAGGTGGTGGTTTTGGACTCTCGTTCCTGACTTTC. Amino acids: CASSQGGGFGLSFLTF.